This record covers a single TCR beta chain. Its antigen is currently unknown. Per germline, CDR1 DFQATT and CDR2 SNEGSKA (reference sequence). With 1 base removed from V and 4 bases from J, the gap between germline ends came to 10 bases. The CDR3 length is 13 residues. This record belongs to a study of T-cell memory formation after mild COVID-19. General observations from the study: Later expanders leaned toward CD4+, whereas clones contracting from day 15 to 85 were balanced CD4/CD8. Clonal second-wave expansions that peaked on day 37 had unconfirmed SARS-CoV-2 specificity. Those CD4+ clones that contracted were mainly in CM and EM (CD8+ ones in EMRA). A subset of responding clones appeared in pre-infection memory, suggesting cross-reactive memory joined.

Each CDR3 protein is one row after TCRdb ran MiXCR on the 5' RACE reads. Of some 54,000 distinct CDR3 sequences in the sample, over 7.5% were seen once. Sequenced input: PBMCs or a T cell subset sorted from them (not recorded which). The V call is TRBV20-1, the J call TRBJ1-1, with TRBD1 as a possible D gene (6 bases). The TCR was taken from a man aged 18 to 35 who had mild COVID-19 (a few samples of this study predate the infection). Cell type and time point are not known. This chain's CDR3 is CSARAGESTEAFF. The CDR3 DNA reads as TGCAGTGCTAGAGCAGGGGAGAGCACTGAAGCTTTCTTT.